This T cell receptor (beta chain) was documented in a study of blood T cell repertoires in COVID-19. Looking at the study overall: Acute-phase and convalescent COVID-19 samples originated in the United States, Italy and Spain.

Individuals aged about 18 to 89 years were recruited from fewer than 25 US areas. Donors of Cohort 3 who recovered were those that had two negative PCRs, clearance, or symptom resolution. Original data processing: Using reference gene primer amplification, nucleated cell counts were estimated. The repertoire was sequenced with immunoSEQ multiplex PCR; TCRdb's copy has only in-frame clones and lacks some. The V and J calls and the clone size are those of that table, but D and trimming were determined from the DNA. The table has 320,000 or so clones, less than 90% seen once. The V gene end was trimmed by 6 bases and the J gene end by 5 bases; junction bases not matched to a gene: 11. CDR3 length equals 16 residues. Germline CDR1 reads SGHVS; CDR2 reads FQNEAQ.

The chain couples TRBV7-8 to TRBJ1-1; 11 bases fit TRBD1. Material for sequencing was PBMCs or T cells enriched from blood (not recorded which). This sequence originates from a woman aged 25 to 39 who had recovered from COVID-19. CDR3 DNA sequence: TGTGCCAGCAGTCTTTTAGGGGGGACAGGGGGTACTGAAGCTTTCTTT. Amino acid sequence: CASSLLGGTGGTEAFF.